This T cell receptor (beta chain) was documented in a study of CD8 T cells in ankylosing spondylitis. Study-level results: Fewer than ten highly homologous variants made up a TCR beta motif that seemed to typify ankylosing spondylitis blood. The authors reported significant enrichment of disease-linked clones in matched ankylosing spondylitis synovial fluid.

This clonotype was counted many times. Its antigen remains unidentified. Compared with germline, one end of the junction differs, possibly owing to a read error. In TCRdb, the 5' RACE reads were re-called with MiXCR into one record per CDR3 protein. The sample carries 350,000 or so distinct CDR3 sequences, more than 9% recorded once. The TCR was taken from a female donor with ankylosing spondylitis or in good health (not recorded which). The sample comprised blood, either unsorted or a sorted T cell fraction (not recorded which).

CDR3 region: CASSLSRRTYEQYF. CDR3 nucleotides: TGTGCCAGCAGTCTATCCAGGCGTACCTACGAGCAGTACTTC. V usage is TRBV27 and J usage is TRBJ2-7; D gene ambiguous. The V gene's germline CDR1 is MNHEY and CDR2 SMNVEV (reference sequence). CDR3 size: 14 residues.